These 13 T cell receptor beta chains were sequenced from one sample in a study of blood T cell repertoires in COVID-19. Libraries were prepared by immunoSEQ multiplex PCR; TCRdb keeps only in-frame clonotypes and omits some of them. The table includes under 300,000 clones, 88% detected once. The sample consisted of peripheral blood. All receptors come from a woman in her thirties or forties who had recovered from COVID-19.

The chain couples TRBV6-5 to TRBJ1-2; a possible D gene is TRBD1 (5 bases). This CDR3 contains 13 residues. The germline V and J ends were trimmed by 8 bases and 3 bases, with 13 bases remaining between them. Germline CDR1 MNHEY, CDR2 SVGAGI. CDR3 region: CASSRGGYYGYTF. The DNA for the CDR3 is TGTGCCAGCTCCCGCGGGGGTTACTATGGCTACACCTTC.

The V call is TRBV9, the J call TRBJ2-7, with TRBD1 matching 8 bases. The J segment lost 2 bases and the V segment lost 4 bases, leaving 8 bases of the junction unmatched. The germline gives CDR1 SGDLS, CDR2 YYNGEE. The CDR3 contains 15 residues. The CDR3 DNA is TGTGCCAGCAGCCCCCGGACAGGGACGGCCTACGAGCAGTACTTC. Residues: CASSPRTGTAYEQYF.

The chain links TRBV29-1 to TRBJ2-4; 14 positions agree with TRBD2. The germline gives CDR1 SQVTM, CDR2 ANQGSEA. The CDR3 contains 14 residues. The junction had 11 bases not matched to a gene; V was cut back by 7 bases and J by 12 bases. As DNA, the CDR3 is TGCAGCGCAGCGGTGGGACTAGCGGGGGCCCCTCAGTACTTC. Its protein is CSAAVGLAGAPQYF.

The chain joins TRBV27 to TRBJ2-7; 8 bases line up with TRBD2. There are 15 residues in the CDR3. The V segment lost 0 bases and the J segment 3 bases; nucleotides outside the gene matches: 4. CDR1 is MNHEY and CDR2 is SMNVEV in the germline V gene (reference sequence). This CDR3 reads CASSLSMAGGYEQYF. For the CDR3, the DNA is TGTGCCAGCAGTTTATCCATGGCGGGAGGCTACGAGCAGTACTTC.

The V and J genes are TRBV12-3 or TRBV12-4 and TRBJ1-1; D is possibly TRBD1 (5 bases). The CDR3 runs 11 residues. Trimming took 6 bases from V and 11 from J, leaving 13 bases between them. The CDR3 is CASSLGPGAFF. The CDR3 coding sequence is TGTGCCAGCAGCTTGGGGCCCGGGGCTTTCTTT.

The rearrangement joins TRBV9 to TRBJ2-1; TRBD2 is a possible D gene (6 bases). Germline CDR1 SGDLS, CDR2 YYNGEE. V was trimmed by 0 bases and J by 8 bases, leaving 18 bases between them. The CDR3 is made up of 16 amino acids. The CDR3 sequence: CASSVGTTGSSHEQFF. The CDR3 bases are TGTGCCAGCAGCGTAGGCACCACCGGGAGTTCCCATGAGCAGTTCTTC.

The chain employs TRBV7-2 and TRBJ2-1, with 10 bases aligning to TRBD2. V lost 1 base to trimming and J lost 4 bases; unmatched junction nucleotides: 10. Germline V gives CDR1 SGHTA, CDR2 FQGNSA. This CDR3 spans 18 amino acids. CDR3 sequence: CASSLVGASGSNYNEQFF. The DNA for the CDR3 is TGTGCCAGCAGCTTAGTGGGGGCTAGCGGGAGTAATTACAATGAGCAGTTCTTC. Full variable domain (remainder filled in from reference TRBV7-2 and TRBJ2-1): GAGVSQSPSNKVTEKGKDVELRCDPISGHTALYWYRQSLGQGLEFLIYFQGNSAPDKSGLPSDRFSAERTGGSVSTLTIQRTQQEDSAVYLCASSLVGASGSNYNEQFFGPGTRLTVL.

As for this clone: This specimen includes other DNA sequences encoding the same CDR3. The J gene is TRBJ1-6, the V gene TRBV19; D unresolved. This CDR3 is 16 amino acids long. V lost 3 bases, J lost 6 bases, and 15 bases lay in between. Germline-derived CDR1 and CDR2 are LNHDA and SQIVND (reference sequence). CDR3 amino acids: CASSISEGRGNSPLHF. Written as DNA, the CDR3 is TGTGCCAGTAGTATTTCCGAAGGCCGGGGTAATTCACCCCTCCACTTT.

The chain employs TRBV12-3 or TRBV12-4 and TRBJ1-1, with TRBD1 matching 7 bases. The CDR3 loop spans 12 amino acids. J was trimmed by 9 bases and V by 6 bases; bases with no gene match: 7. The DNA of the CDR3 is TGTGCCAGCAGCCCCGGGACAGCCCAAGCTTTCTTT. This gives the protein CASSPGTAQAFF.

The chain joins TRBV27 to TRBJ2-5; 7 bases match TRBD2. Germline lookup yields CDR1 MNHEY and CDR2 SMNVEV (reference sequence). Unmatched junction bases numbered 11, after V lost 3 bases and J lost 7 bases. The CDR3 is made up of 15 amino acids. CDR3 DNA: TGTGCCAGCAGTTTTGTTGGACTAGGGGAGGGGACCCAGTACTTC. Encoded protein: CASSFVGLGEGTQYF.

In this sample, this clone turned up once. The rearrangement uses TRBV18 and TRBJ2-5; D possibly corresponds to TRBD2 (6 bases). Per the germline V gene, CDR1 is KGHSH and CDR2 is LQKENI. The CDR3 runs 14 residues. With 1 base removed from V and 0 bases from J, the gap between germline ends came to 6 bases. Written as DNA, the CDR3 is TGTGCCAGCTCACCACTAGCGGACCAAGAGACCCAGTACTTC. It translates to CASSPLADQETQYF.

V is TRBV9 and J is TRBJ2-2; the D is unclear. V lost 1 base, J lost 6 bases, and 7 bases lay in between. This CDR3 has 13 amino acids. Germline lookup yields CDR1 SGDLS and CDR2 YYNGEE. CDR3 nucleotide sequence: TGTGCCAGCAGCGTATCGGTTCCCGGGGAGCTGTTTTTT. It is translated as CASSVSVPGELFF.

The rearrangement links TRBV19 to TRBJ1-2; 8 bases are a match to TRBD1. Trimming at V came to 6 bases and at J to 2 bases, leaving 8 bases not matched to a gene. The CDR3 runs to 15 residues. Germline CDR1 is LNHDA and CDR2 is SQIVND (reference sequence). CDR3 sequence: CASRPGTGENYGYTF. DNA for the CDR3: TGTGCCAGTAGACCCGGGACAGGAGAGAACTATGGCTACACCTTC.